The rows below give T cell receptor beta chains drawn from one sample of a study of CD8+CD57+ T cells in acquired aplastic anemia. TCRdb fed the reads into MiXCR, producing one record per CDR3 protein. The data hold 200,000 to 250,000 distinct CDR3 sequences, with more than 40% observed a single time. Sequenced: sorted CD4+, CD8+, or CD8+CD57+ T cells (not recorded which) from PBMCs. The receptors stem from a human donor with aplastic anemia. The CDR3 runs from the conserved cysteine through the conserved F or W. D genes are given only for firm matches. Not all rows give a size; the values are once, few, many and, for expanded clones, a class.

v_gene	j_gene	d_gene	abundance	CDR3aa	CDR3nt
TRBV19	TRBJ1-2	.	once	CASSSTLTFNCGYIF	TGTGCCAGTAGTTCTACCTTGACATTTAACTGTGGCTACATCTTC
TRBV25-1	TRBJ2-7	.	few	CASSESRQLVSEQYF	TGTGCCAGCAGTGAATCAAGGCAGCTAGTCTCCGAGCAGTACTTC
TRBV5-6	TRBJ1-5	.	many	CASSFGVGGQPQHF	TGTGCCAGCAGCTTCGGTGTGGGCGGTCAGCCCCAGCATTTT
TRBV19	TRBJ1-1	TRBD1	many	CASQLWDSPELNTEAFF	TGTGCCAGCCAACTGTGGGACAGTCCCGAGCTTAACACTGAAGCTTTCTTT
TRBV29-1	TRBJ2-5	.	.	CSAPDSRGETQYF	TGCAGCGCCCCGGACTCCCGGGGCGAGACCCAGTACTTC
TRBV9	TRBJ2-6	.	many	CASSPSAGRGANVLTF	TGTGCCAGCAGCCCTAGTGCAGGGAGGGGGGCCAACGTCCTGACTTTC
TRBV29-1	TRBJ2-1	TRBD2	many	CSVVSGSLYEQFF	TGCAGCGTTGTTAGCGGGAGTCTGTATGAGCAGTTCTTC
TRBV2	TRBJ1-2	TRBD1	.	CASSSTGNYGYTF	TGTGCCAGCAGTTCGACAGGGAACTATGGCTACACCTTC
TRBV25-1	TRBJ2-7	.	.	CASRDYTDEQYF	TGTGCCAGCAGGGACTACACGGACGAGCAGTACTTC
TRBV19	TRBJ1-5	.	.	CASTRGRDGQPQHF	TGTGCCAGTACCAGGGGCAGGGATGGTCAGCCCCAGCATTTT
TRBV11-1	TRBJ2-3	.	few	CASSLRNGRTDTQYF	TGTGCCAGCAGCCTCCGGAATGGGCGCACAGATACGCAGTATTTT
TRBV25-1	TRBJ2-5	TRBD2	.	CASSEGAGGGGETQYF	TGTGCCAGCAGTGAAGGAGCGGGGGGCGGTGGAGAGACCCAGTACTTC
TRBV30	TRBJ2-2	.	.	CAWINMTANTGELFF	TGTGCCTGGATTAATATGACAGCTAACACCGGGGAGCTGTTTTTT
TRBV27	TRBJ1-2	.	many	CASGFPAWGYTF	TGTGCCAGCGGGTTTCCTGCGTGGGGCTACACCTTC
TRBV7-3	TRBJ1-6	.	.	CASSLERGANSPLHF	TGTGCCAGCAGCCTTGAGCGGGGGGCAAATTCACCCCTCCACTTT
TRBV5-1	TRBJ1-5	.	.	CASSNGGQDQPQHF	TGTGCCAGCAGCAACGGGGGGCAGGATCAGCCCCAGCATTTT
TRBV20-1	TRBJ2-1	TRBD1	many	CSARALGQAGEQFF	TGCAGTGCTAGAGCCTTGGGACAGGCAGGTGAGCAGTTCTTC
TRBV25-1	TRBJ2-1	.	.	CASSELQGSSYNEQFF	TGTGCCAGCAGTGAATTGCAGGGGAGCTCCTACAATGAGCAGTTCTTC
TRBV2	TRBJ1-3	.	many	CASSESLDSGNTIYF	TGTGCCAGCAGTGAAAGTCTGGACTCTGGAAACACCATATATTTT
TRBV6-2/TRBV6-3	TRBJ1-5	.	.	CASSYAGNQPQHF	TGTGCCAGCAGTTACGCGGGGAATCAGCCCCAGCATTTT
TRBV7-9	TRBJ1-5	.	many	CASSPGSYNQPQHF	TGTGCCAGCAGCCCCGGCAGCTACAATCAGCCCCAGCATTTT
TRBV19	TRBJ1-1	.	.	CASSIAFGPKNTEAFF	TGTGCCAGTAGTATCGCTTTTGGACCGAAGAACACTGAAGCCTTCTTT
TRBV6-4	TRBJ2-3	.	many	CASSDGPLADRTDTQYF	TGTGCCAGCAGTGACGGCCCGCTTGCGGACCGCACAGATACGCAGTATTTT
TRBV7-9	TRBJ1-2	TRBD1	.	CASQGVNYGYTF	TGTGCCAGCCAGGGGGTAAACTATGGCTACACCTTC
TRBV6-6	TRBJ1-1	.	many	CASSSYQGGGTEAFF	TGTGCCAGCAGTTCCTATCAGGGAGGAGGGACTGAAGCTTTCTTT
TRBV30	TRBJ1-6	TRBD1	few	CAWRSGQGNSPLHF	TGTGCCTGGAGATCGGGACAGGGGAATTCACCCCTCCACTTT
TRBV7-9	TRBJ2-2	.	.	CASVGAAGELFF	TGTGCCAGTGTTGGGGCCGCCGGGGAGCTGTTTTTT
TRBV15	TRBJ1-1	.	few	CATSVRQVNTEAFF	TGTGCCACCAGCGTACGACAGGTGAACACTGAAGCTTTCTTT
TRBV7-9	TRBJ1-5	.	.	CASSDPGQPQPQHF	TGTGCCAGCAGCGATCCGGGACAACCACAGCCCCAGCATTTT
TRBV2	TRBJ1-2	.	.	CASQIGGGYGYTF	TGTGCCAGCCAAATAGGGGGTGGCTATGGCTACACCTTC
TRBV5-6	TRBJ2-3	.	many	CASSFLRRRRESGTDTQYF	TGTGCCAGCAGCTTTCTACGGAGACGGAGGGAATCCGGCACAGATACGCAGTATTTT
TRBV7-9	TRBJ1-5	TRBD1	once	CASSVRDWDRSNQPQHF	TGCGCCAGCAGCGTCCGGGACTGGGACAGGAGCAATCAGCCCCAGCATTTT
TRBV6-4	TRBJ2-5	TRBD2	.	CASSVTSGGSVETQYF	TGTGCCAGCAGTGTGACTAGCGGGGGGTCGGTGGAGACCCAGTACTTC
TRBV7-2	TRBJ2-7	TRBD1	.	CASSRVRQGAGEQYF	TGTGCCAGCAGCCGCGTGAGACAGGGGGCGGGCGAGCAGTACTTC
TRBV5-1	TRBJ2-7	TRBD2	.	CASSWGRWPSGIFEQYF	TGCGCCAGCAGCTGGGGTAGGTGGCCTAGCGGGATTTTCGAGCAGTACTTC
TRBV2	TRBJ1-5	.	.	CASSRWGQGQPQHF	TGTGCCAGCAGTCGGTGGGGCCAGGGGCAGCCCCAGCATTTT
TRBV15	TRBJ2-3	TRBD2	once	CATSSAGLAGATDTQYF	TGTGCCACCAGCAGCGCGGGACTAGCGGGAGCAACAGATACGCAGTATTTT
TRBV3-1	TRBJ2-1	.	few	CASSLQGSYNEQFF	TGTGCCAGCAGCCTCCAGGGGTCTTACAATGAGCAGTTCTTC
TRBV6-4	TRBJ2-7	TRBD2	.	CATGGSLAGSSYEQYF	TGTGCCACCGGCGGTAGTCTAGCGGGGAGCTCCTACGAGCAGTACTTC
TRBV10-1	TRBJ2-7	.	once	CASSDGVSPYEQYF	TGCGCCAGCAGTGATGGGGTCTCCCCTTACGAGCAGTACTTC
TRBV30	TRBJ1-1	.	.	CAWSEGVTPEAFF	TGTGCCTGGAGTGAGGGGGTGACCCCTGAAGCTTTCTTT